This T cell receptor (beta chain) was sequenced during a study of blood T cell repertoires in COVID-19. Looking at the study overall: Samples of COVID-19 (acute and convalescent) were obtained from the United States, Italy and Spain. T cells, B-cell-depleted T cells, or PBMCs supplied cDNA or gDNA.

Germline CDR1 reads SGHTA; CDR2 reads FQGNSA. The CDR3 has 16 residues. V dropped 5 bases and J dropped 4; count of bases not matched to a gene: 7. Per the authors' pipeline: Amplification of reference gene primers provided the estimated nucleated cell counts. Only in-frame clones appear in the TCRdb table, and some are missing; sequencing was by immunoSEQ multiplex PCR. Clone size and V and J calls were adopted from that table, with D and trimming inferred from the DNA. Of more than 300,000 clones listed, about four fifths are singletons. This sequence joins TRBV7-2 and TRBJ2-1; 11 nucleotides agree with TRBD2. Material for sequencing was peripheral blood. The TCR comes from a woman in her forties or fifties with acute or convalescent COVID-19. The CDR3 spells CASSRGTSGSYNEQFF. DNA of the CDR3: TGTGCCAGCAGCCGCGGGACTAGCGGAAGTTACAATGAGCAGTTCTTC.